One and the same sample provided the 14 T cell receptor beta chains below, sequenced in a study of control samples from healthy donors and cancer patients. Generated by immunoSEQ multiplex PCR, the TCRdb table keeps only in-frame clones and is missing some. This repertoire shows 170,000 or so clones, roughly 94% found once; its top ten account for over 1.3%. Sample: blood. The receptors stem from a woman younger than 30 in good health.

The chain recombines TRBV4-3 with TRBJ1-5; no definite D call. The CDR3 is made up of 19 amino acids. With 0 bases removed from V and 7 bases from J, the gap between germline ends came to 25 bases. Germline CDR1 is LGHNA and CDR2 is YSLEER. CDR3 in amino acids: CASSQEYRTVLPGRQPQHF. CDR3 nucleotide sequence: TGCGCCAGCAGCCAAGAGTATAGGACGGTCCTACCCGGCAGGCAGCCCCAGCATTTT.

This chain joins TRBV3-1 (or the pseudogene TRBV3-2) and TRBJ2-2; D call uncertain. CDR1 and CDR2 from the germline V gene are LGHDT and YNNKEL (reference sequence). The CDR3 consists of 14 residues. The V end was cut by 1 base, the J end by 5 bases, with 8 bases between. For the CDR3, the DNA is TGTGCCAGCAGCCAAGCACTGCCAACCGGGGAGCTGTTTTTT. Translation: CASSQALPTGELFF.

The genes are TRBV9 and TRBJ2-3; D gene uncertain. This CDR3 contains 15 residues. Trimming removed 4 bases at V and 3 bases at J, with 15 bases between. The germline V gene has CDR1 SGDLS and CDR2 YYNGEE. The CDR3 DNA reads as TGTGCCAGCAGCTCGGACCCGCTTTTGACAGATACGCAGTATTTT. Translation gives CASSSDPLLTDTQYF.

This chain links TRBV27 with TRBJ2-5; a weak D match, TRBD1 (5 bases). The CDR3 spans 13 residues. Per the germline V gene, CDR1 is MNHEY and CDR2 is SMNVEV (reference sequence). V was cut by 2 bases and J by 2 bases, with 6 bases left in between. CDR3 amino acids: CASSLNRQETQYF. The CDR3 DNA is TGTGCCAGCAGTTTAAACAGGCAAGAGACCCAGTACTTC.

J is TRBJ1-2 and V is TRBV19; D remains unclear. In germline, CDR1 is LNHDA, CDR2 SQIVND (reference sequence). This CDR3 comprises 14 residues. V was trimmed by 5 bases and J by 0 bases, leaving 10 bases between them. CDR3: CASSSWKTNYGYTF. For the CDR3, the DNA is TGTGCCAGTAGTTCGTGGAAGACTAACTATGGCTACACCTTC.

Comments on this clone: Other DNA sequences in this specimen translate into the identical CDR3. V is TRBV6-5 and J is TRBJ2-7; D is unclear. With 0 bases removed from V and 3 bases from J, the gap between germline ends came to 6 bases. This CDR3 region has 13 residues. CDR1 is MNHEY and CDR2 is SVGAGI in the germline V gene. CDR3 region: CASSYSESYEQYF. CDR3 DNA: TGTGCCAGCAGTTACTCGGAAAGCTACGAGCAGTACTTC.

The chain links TRBV7-8 to TRBJ1-4; no definite D call. The CDR3 has 14 amino acids. V lost 5 bases, J lost 7 bases, and 14 bases lay in between. Germline values: CDR1 SGHVS, CDR2 FQNEAQ. CDR3 protein: CASSTHVAGEKLFF. In nucleotides, the CDR3 is TGTGCCAGCAGCACTCACGTGGCGGGTGAAAAACTGTTTTTT.

The chain is built from TRBV19 and TRBJ1-5; 7 nucleotides line up with TRBD1. CDR3 length equals 11 residues. V gave up 7 bases and J gave up 9 bases; unmatched junction bases: 3. The germline V gene encodes CDR1 LNHDA and CDR2 SQIVND (reference sequence). This CDR3 is CASMQGGPQHF. In nucleotides, the CDR3 is TGTGCCAGTATGCAGGGGGGGCCCCAGCATTTT.

This clone has a handful of counts. J is TRBJ2-5 and V is TRBV10-2, with 7 bases identical to TRBD2. The CDR3 totals 13 residues. Germline CDR1 and CDR2: WSHSY and SAAADI. After removal of 3 bases from V and 4 bases from J, the junction contained 2 bases not matched to a gene. CDR3 DNA sequence: TGCGCCAGCAGTGAAACGGGAGGAGAGACCCAGTACTTC. Amino acid sequence: CASSETGGETQYF.

This clone was observed a handful of times. The chain couples TRBV3-1 (or the pseudogene TRBV3-2) to TRBJ2-6, with 8 bases matching TRBD1. Germline V gene lookup returns CDR1 LGHDT and CDR2 YNNKEL (reference sequence). This CDR3 contains 24 residues. V was clipped by 3 bases and J by 0 bases; unmatched bases: 25. The CDR3 sequence: CASSHVLAGGGLHCNLSGANVLTF. DNA of the CDR3: TGTGCCAGCAGCCACGTACTGGCAGGGGGCGGTTTACATTGTAATCTCTCTGGGGCCAACGTCCTGACTTTC.

The chain recombines TRBV29-1 with TRBJ1-5, with 7 positions matching TRBD1. The V and J ends lost 5 bases and 0 bases, in that order; junction bases with no gene match: 10. The germline gives CDR1 SQVTM, CDR2 ANQGSEA. This CDR3 has 16 amino acids. The CDR3 loop is CSVRTGEQYSNQPQHF. CDR3 DNA sequence: TGCAGCGTTCGTACAGGGGAGCAATATAGCAATCAGCCCCAGCATTTT.

This CDR3 reads CASTRDRGYTF. In nucleotides, the CDR3 is TGTGCCAGCACCCGTGACCGGGGCTACACCTTC. The V gene is TRBV5-6, the J gene TRBJ1-2; D gene uncertain. CDR1 and CDR2 from the germline V gene are SGHDT and YYEEEE. The V and J ends lost 6 bases and 8 bases respectively, with 11 bases between them. This CDR3 is 11 amino acids long.

The V and J genes are TRBV3-1 (or the pseudogene TRBV3-2) and TRBJ1-2; a possible D gene is TRBD1 (6 bases). This CDR3 has 16 amino acids. The V end was cut by 0 bases, the J end by 3 bases, with 14 bases between. Germline V CDR1 and CDR2: LGHDT, YNNKEL (reference sequence). The CDR3, as DNA: TGTGCCAGCAGCCAAGATAGAGGGGGGGGATACTATGGCTACACCTTC. It is translated as CASSQDRGGGYYGYTF.

The V gene is TRBV27, the J gene TRBJ2-1; 7 bases map to TRBD1. J lost 4 bases, V lost 8 bases, and 14 bases had no gene match. The CDR3 loop spans 16 amino acids. The V gene's germline CDR1 is MNHEY and CDR2 SMNVEV (reference sequence). The CDR3 DNA is TGTGCCAGCCAAGCTCAACAGGGGTTATGGTACAATGAGCAGTTCTTC. Translated: CASQAQQGLWYNEQFF.